Below, 29 T cell receptor beta chains from the same sample are listed, as sequenced in a study of cytomegalovirus exposure and HLA in healthy donors. The PCR contained 60 Vbeta and 13 Jbeta primers. Some clones are missing from TCRdb's copy, which holds only in-frame ones; the method was immunoSEQ multiplex PCR. The profile covers 100,000 to 150,000 clones, with 80% appearing a single time and approximately 5% taken by the ten largest. Sequenced: PBMCs. These receptors were taken from a man aged 25 to 45 in good health and CMV-seronegative.

This clone has just one count. The V call is TRBV11-1, the J call TRBJ2-5; maybe TRBD1 (5 bases). Germline CDR1 reads SGHAT; CDR2 reads FQDESV (reference sequence). V was trimmed by 1 base and J by 5 bases, leaving 8 bases between them. This CDR3 is built from 13 residues. CDR3 coding DNA: TGTGCCAGCAGCTTAGGGGGCTTGGAGACCCAGTACTTC. Its protein product is CASSLGGLETQYF.

The chain has TRBV29-1 and TRBJ1-1, with D possibly matching TRBD1 (5 bases). CDR3 size: 15 residues. Per the germline V gene, CDR1 is SQVTM and CDR2 is ANQGSEA. With 5 bases removed from V and 2 bases from J, the gap between germline ends came to 18 bases. Written as DNA, the CDR3 is TGCAGCGTTATAACTTTGACAGAGCTTAACACTGAAGCTTTCTTT. As protein: CSVITLTELNTEAFF. Complete variable domain (other parts from reference TRBV29-1 and TRBJ1-1): SAVISQKPSRDICQRGTSLTIQCQVDSQVTMMFWYRQQPGQSLTLIATANQGSEATYESGFVIDKFPISRPNLTFSTLTVSNMSPEDSSIYLCSVITLTELNTEAFFGQGTRLTVV.

CDR3 residues: CASSSGGTEAFF. The DNA for the CDR3 is TGTGCCAGCAGCTCCGGCGGCACTGAAGCTTTCTTT. The rearrangement joins TRBV7-6 to TRBJ1-1, with D unclear. The CDR3 extends over 12 amino acids. The V and J ends lost 4 bases and 4 bases respectively, with 7 bases between them. The germline gives CDR1 SGHVS, CDR2 FNYEAQ. The whole variable domain, filled in from reference TRBV7-6 and TRBJ1-1, reads GAGVSQSPRYKVTKRGQDVALRCDPISGHVSLYWYRQALGQGPEFLTYFNYEAQQDKSGLPNDRFSAERPEGSISTLTIQRTEQRDSAMYRCASSSGGTEAFFGQGTRLTVV.

The chain links TRBV6-6 to TRBJ1-3; TRBD1 agrees at 7 bases. The length of the CDR3 is 14 residues. The V and J ends lost 6 bases and 3 bases, in that order; junction bases with no gene match: 5. CDR1 and CDR2 (germline): MNHNY, SVGAGI (reference sequence). The CDR3 sequence: CASRATGHGNTIYF. The CDR3 nucleotides are TGTGCCAGCAGAGCGACAGGGCATGGAAACACCATATATTTT.

This chain connects TRBV6-6 to TRBJ2-1; no clear D. CDR3 length: 13 amino acids. Germline lookup yields CDR1 MNHNY and CDR2 SVGAGI (reference sequence). The V end was cut by 0 bases, the J end by 6 bases, with 6 bases between. The CDR3, as DNA: TGTGCCAGCAGTTACTCGACTTCCAATGAGCAGTTCTTC. It translates to CASSYSTSNEQFF.

This clone occurred once. The chain carries TRBV18 and TRBJ1-5, with 7 positions matching TRBD1. The V segment lost 3 bases and the J segment 7 bases; nucleotides outside the gene matches: 6. Looked up from germline, CDR1 is KGHSH and CDR2 is LQKENI. This CDR3 has 14 amino acids. This CDR3 reads CASSPGQERQPQHF. CDR3 sequence (DNA): TGTGCCAGCTCACCCGGACAGGAGAGGCAGCCCCAGCATTTT. Full variable domain (remainder filled in from reference TRBV18 and TRBJ1-5): NAGVMQNPRHLVRRRGQEARLRCSPMKGHSHVYWYRQLPEEGLKFMVYLQKENIIDESGMPKERFSAEFPKEGPSILRIQQVVRGDSAAYFCASSPGQERQPQHFGDGTRLSIL.

In this sample, this clone turned up a few times. This chain uses TRBV19 with TRBJ1-5; D is uncertain. The V gene's germline CDR1 is LNHDA and CDR2 SQIVND (reference sequence). V was cut by 6 bases and J by 3 bases, with 15 bases left in between. The CDR3 loop spans 15 amino acids. CDR3 sequence: CASSPPGRDNQPQHF. In DNA form, the CDR3 reads TGTGCCAGTAGCCCCCCTGGACGGGACAATCAGCCCCAGCATTTT.

The V gene is TRBV7-9, the J gene TRBJ2-2; a weak D match, TRBD2 (6 bases). Trimming cost V 5 bases and J 4 bases, with 11 bases left between them. Germline CDR1 and CDR2: SEHNR and FQNEAQ (reference sequence). The CDR3 contains 14 residues. DNA of the CDR3: TGTGCCAGCAGCAATAGCGGCGTCACCGGGGAGCTGTTTTTT. It encodes CASSNSGVTGELFF. Drawing the rest from reference TRBV7-9 and TRBJ2-2, the complete variable domain is DTGVSQNPRHKITKRGQNVTFRCDPISEHNRLYWYRQTLGQGPEFLTYFQNEAQLEKSRLLSDRFSAERPKGSFSTLEIQRTEQGDSAMYLCASSNSGVTGELFFGEGSRLTVL.

The chain joins TRBV9 to TRBJ2-1; D is ambiguous. CDR1 is SGDLS and CDR2 is YYNGEE in the germline V gene. Deletions cut 1 base from V and 4 bases from J, with 9 bases between. CDR3 length equals 14 residues. The CDR3 loop reads CASSVYGDYNEQFF. As DNA, the CDR3 is TGTGCCAGCAGCGTATACGGAGATTACAATGAGCAGTTCTTC.

This sequence joins TRBV4-1 and TRBJ1-1; the D gene is possibly TRBD1 (6 bases). Germline CDR1 and CDR2: MGHRA and YSYEKL. The CDR3 is 14 residues long. Trimming shortened V by 6 bases and J by 0 bases, and 11 bases separated the two germline ends. CDR3 bases: TGCGCCAGCAGGAACAGGGCAATGAACACTGAAGCTTTCTTT. Translation gives CASRNRAMNTEAFF.

This clone was detected a few times. This sequence joins TRBV25-1 and TRBJ2-5; the match to TRBD2 covers 7 bases. Germline values: CDR1 MGHDK, CDR2 SYGVNS. V shed 2 bases, J shed 10 bases, and the junction held 10 bases outside the gene matches. This CDR3 is 14 amino acids long. In DNA, the CDR3 is TGTGCCAGCAGTGAAAGTGGTCGGATAGCGGGCCAGTACTTC. Its translation is CASSESGRIAGQYF.

The chain links TRBV7-8 to TRBJ2-2; weak D call: TRBD2 (6 bases). CDR3 length: 17 amino acids. In germline, CDR1 is SGHVS, CDR2 FQNEAQ. The V gene lost 3 bases and the J gene lost 5 bases, with 19 bases spanning the gap. Here the CDR3 reads CASSLLPRGALTGELFF. The DNA for the CDR3 is TGTGCCAGCAGCTTGTTACCCCGCGGGGCCCTGACCGGGGAGCTGTTTTTT.

V and J are TRBV4-1 and TRBJ1-3; 9 nucleotides agree with TRBD1. The germline V gene has CDR1 MGHRA and CDR2 YSYEKL. The CDR3 is 15 amino acids. The V segment lost 3 bases and the J segment 5 bases; nucleotides outside the gene matches: 5. This chain's CDR3 is CASSQGGTGRNTIYF. The CDR3, as DNA: TGCGCCAGCAGCCAGGGGGGGACAGGGAGAAACACCATATATTTT.

The chain carries TRBV28 and TRBJ2-7, with TRBD1 as a possible D gene (5 bases). Germline loops: CDR1 MDHEN, CDR2 SYDVKM. V dropped 4 bases and J dropped 6 bases, with 13 bases sitting between them. CDR3 length: 13 amino acids. The CDR3 loop is CASSSNRLREQYF. DNA of the CDR3: TGTGCCAGCAGTTCCAACAGGCTGCGCGAGCAGTACTTC.

The gene calls are TRBV18 and TRBJ1-1; D is ambiguous. The CDR3 has 13 residues. Germline V gives CDR1 KGHSH, CDR2 LQKENI. V was cut by 5 bases and J by 3 bases, with 10 bases left in between. The CDR3 spells CASSARRDTEAFF. The CDR3 coding sequence is TGTGCCAGCTCAGCGAGGAGGGACACTGAAGCTTTCTTT.

The chain employs TRBV5-1 and TRBJ1-2; D unclear. The germline V gene has CDR1 SGHRS and CDR2 YFSETQ. This CDR3 region has 16 residues. V lost 0 bases and J 4 bases, leaving 16 bases between the germline ends. In DNA, the CDR3 is TGCGCCAGCAGCTTGGGACGGTCCGGGGTGAGCTATGGCTACACCTTC. Translated, it gives CASSLGRSGVSYGYTF.

In its sample, this clone was seen a few times. The chain employs TRBV10-3 and TRBJ1-5; 9 bases align to TRBD1. Germline V gene sequence: CDR1 ENHRY, CDR2 SYGVKD. J was trimmed by 0 bases and V by 3 bases; bases with no gene match: 12. This CDR3 has 19 amino acids. The CDR3 nucleotides are TGTGCCATCAGTGACCCCGGGACAGGGCGGCCATATAGCAATCAGCCCCAGCATTTT. Translating it yields CAISDPGTGRPYSNQPQHF.

This clone has more than one count but fewer than ten. This chain connects TRBV25-1 to TRBJ1-5; 8 bases are shared with TRBD1. The CDR3 loop spans 14 amino acids. Germline V gene data show CDR1 as MGHDK and CDR2 as SYGVNS. The junction had 2 bases not matched to a gene; V was cut back by 3 bases and J by 4 bases. CDR3 DNA: TGTGCCAGCAGTGACGACAGGGGTAATCAGCCCCAGCATTTT. Amino acid sequence: CASSDDRGNQPQHF.

The gene calls are TRBV6-5 and TRBJ1-3; D perhaps matches TRBD1 (5 bases). Germline V CDR1 and CDR2: MNHEY, SVGAGI. V lost 0 bases, J lost 4 bases, and 10 bases lay in between. This CDR3 is 15 amino acids long. CDR3 DNA sequence: TGTGCCAGCAGTTACTCGACAGCCCTAGGAAACACCATATATTTT. Translation gives CASSYSTALGNTIYF.

This chain joins TRBV27 and TRBJ2-1; 11 bases are a match to TRBD2. The CDR3 is made up of 17 amino acids. CDR1 is MNHEY, CDR2 SMNVEV, per germline (reference sequence). The ends lost 4 bases at V and 0 bases at J; junction bases unmatched: 5. CDR3 bases: TGTGCCAGCAGTTCGCTCACTAGCGGGAGCTCCTACAATGAGCAGTTCTTC. It encodes CASSSLTSGSSYNEQFF.

This clone was seen many times. Its ends do not fully match the called genes, so a read error is possible. The chain joins TRBV7-7 to TRBJ2-2; D ambiguous. Germline V gene sequence: CDR1 SSHAT, CDR2 FNYEAQ (reference sequence). The CDR3 is made up of 13 amino acids. In DNA, the CDR3 is TGTGCTAGCAGCTTTTCAGTGACCGGGGAGCTGTTTTTT. Protein: CASSFSVTGELFF.

The gene calls are TRBV2 and TRBJ2-7; D unclear. V gave up 8 bases and J gave up 1 base, with 12 bases separating them. CDR3 length: 13 amino acids. Germline values: CDR1 SNHLY, CDR2 FYNNEI. The CDR3 reads CASGQRYSYEQYF. The DNA for the CDR3 is TGTGCCAGCGGGCAACGGTATTCCTACGAGCAGTACTTC.

The table lists this clone with a few counts. The chain couples TRBV13 to TRBJ2-3; perhaps TRBD1 as D (6 bases). This CDR3 has 15 amino acids. Trimming took off 3 bases at V and 4 bases at J, with 14 bases between the two ends. Looked up from germline, CDR1 is PRHDT and CDR2 is FYEKMQ (reference sequence). CDR3: CASSLDSPGADTQYF. CDR3 nucleotide sequence: TGTGCCAGCAGCTTGGACAGCCCAGGGGCAGATACGCAGTATTTT.

This clone has just one count. The chain is built from TRBV20-1 and TRBJ2-5; maybe TRBD1 (5 bases). V lost 5 bases, J lost 9 bases, and 13 bases lay in between. Germline V gene sequence: CDR1 DFQATT, CDR2 SNEGSKA (reference sequence). The CDR3 extends over 11 amino acids. The CDR3 region has the DNA TGCAGTGCTCCAGGGAATGTGGCCCAGTACTTC. As protein: CSAPGNVAQYF.

The chain is built from TRBV9 and TRBJ2-2, with a weak D call TRBD1 (5 bases). Trimming cost V 0 bases and J 0 bases, with 18 bases left between them. Germline V gene data show CDR1 as SGDLS and CDR2 as YYNGEE. The CDR3 loop spans 19 amino acids. The CDR3 here is CASSVGWGQRNPNTGELFF. CDR3 coding DNA: TGTGCCAGCAGCGTAGGATGGGGCCAGCGTAATCCGAACACCGGGGAGCTGTTTTTT.

The chain links TRBV5-1 to TRBJ2-7; TRBD1 agrees at 9 bases. Losses at the gene ends were 3 bases for V and 5 bases for J; bases not matched to a gene: 9. CDR3 length: 15 amino acids. Germline values: CDR1 SGHRS, CDR2 YFSETQ. For the CDR3, the DNA is TGCGCCAGCAGCTCCATACAGGGGGCCGAAAACGAGCAGTACTTC. Translation gives CASSSIQGAENEQYF.

The chain has TRBV28 and TRBJ1-1; D gene ambiguous. Trimming took off 4 bases at V and 0 bases at J, with 9 bases between the two ends. The germline CDR1 and CDR2 sequences are MDHEN and SYDVKM. The CDR3 loop spans 14 amino acids. The DNA of the CDR3 is TGTGCCAGCAGTTGGAGCGGAATGAACACTGAAGCTTTCTTT. Amino acids: CASSWSGMNTEAFF.

V usage is TRBV5-1 and J usage is TRBJ2-2; D might be TRBD1 (6 bases). The CDR3 covers 15 residues. V lost 4 bases and J lost 1, with 11 bases in between. Germline V CDR1 and CDR2: SGHRS, YFSETQ. The CDR3: CASSQGTKNTGELFF. The DNA of the CDR3 is TGCGCCAGCAGCCAGGGGACGAAGAACACCGGGGAGCTGTTTTTT. The full variable domain, in which reference TRBV5-1 and TRBJ2-2 provide the parts outside the CDR3, is KAGVTQTPRYLIKTRGQQVTLSCSPISGHRSVSWYQQTPGQGLQFLFEYFSETQRNKGNFPGRFSGRQFSNSRSEMNVSTLELGDSALYLCASSQGTKNTGELFFGEGSRLTVL.

The chain uses TRBV7-9 and TRBJ1-2; D not resolved. CDR3 length: 15 residues. The germline V gene has CDR1 SEHNR and CDR2 FQNEAQ (reference sequence). Deletions cut 5 bases from V and 4 bases from J, with 17 bases between. The CDR3 protein is CASSNLRLPSYGYTF. Here the CDR3 DNA reads TGTGCCAGCAGCAATTTACGGTTGCCGTCCTATGGCTACACCTTC.